The 13 T cell receptor beta chains in this list originate from one sample, sequenced in a study of blood T cell repertoires in COVID-19. Here immunoSEQ multiplex PCR was the method, and the copy in TCRdb shows in-frame clones only, minus some. Of fewer than 45,000 clones detected, around four fifths appear once; the ten largest clones hold 4.8%. The source material was peripheral blood. Receptors were obtained from a man aged 50 to 60 with active COVID-19.

The J gene is TRBJ2-7, the V gene TRBV6-5, with 9 bases matching TRBD1. This CDR3 is 14 amino acids long. The germline V gene encodes CDR1 MNHEY and CDR2 SVGAGI. With V trimmed by 7 bases and J by 3 bases, 7 bases remained unmatched. The CDR3 is CASNPGQGYYEQYF. In DNA, the CDR3 is TGTGCCAGCAACCCGGGACAGGGATACTACGAGCAGTACTTC.

The V and J genes are TRBV5-6 and TRBJ1-2; unclear D gene. The CDR3 contains 13 residues. V was pared by 1 base and J by 4 bases, with 8 bases between. Germline-derived CDR1 and CDR2 are SGHDT and YYEEEE. The DNA for the CDR3 is TGTGCCAGCAGCTTGTACGGTCTCTATGGCTACACCTTC. Translating it yields CASSLYGLYGYTF. Together with reference TRBV5-6 and TRBJ1-2, the CDR3 gives the full variable domain: DAGVTQSPTHLIKTRGQQVTLRCSPKSGHDTVSWYQQALGQGPQFIFQYYEEEERQRGNFPDRFSGHQFPNYSSELNVNALLLGDSALYLCASSLYGLYGYTFGSGTRLTVV.

A few counts support this clone. The rearrangement uses TRBV2 and TRBJ1-1; D is unclear. Germline assignment: CDR1 SNHLY and CDR2 FYNNEI. The CDR3 length is 13 residues. V was trimmed by 3 bases and J by 6 bases, leaving 11 bases between them. The CDR3 DNA reads TGTGCCAGCAGTGAGCGCGGTTTCGCTGAAGCTTTCTTT. This encodes CASSERGFAEAFF.

This chain connects TRBV5-8 to TRBJ1-2, with 8 bases aligning to TRBD1. The V and J ends lost 4 bases and 4 bases, in that order; junction bases with no gene match: 6. Germline V CDR1 and CDR2: SGHTS, YDEGEE. CDR3 length: 14 amino acids. The CDR3 DNA is TGTGCCAGCAGCCCGACAGGGGATTTCTATGGCTACACCTTC. This translates into CASSPTGDFYGYTF.

The chain combines TRBV5-1 with TRBJ2-5; the D gene is possibly TRBD2 (6 bases). V dropped 2 bases and J dropped 2 bases, with 13 bases sitting between them. This CDR3 contains 15 residues. The germline CDR1 and CDR2 sequences are SGHRS and YFSETQ. CDR3 residues: CASSFAGLGQETQYF. The DNA for the CDR3 is TGCGCCAGCAGCTTCGCGGGGCTGGGGCAAGAGACCCAGTACTTC.

The V and J genes are TRBV19 and TRBJ1-5; D call uncertain. The CDR3 has 13 residues. Germline V gene data show CDR1 as LNHDA and CDR2 as SQIVND (reference sequence). V was pared by 7 bases and J by 5 bases, with 12 bases between. The CDR3 loop reads CASTEGSDQPQHF. CDR3 DNA sequence: TGTGCCAGTACCGAAGGGAGTGATCAGCCCCAGCATTTT.

This chain uses TRBV6-5 with TRBJ1-6, with D unresolved. CDR3 length equals 14 residues. V shed 3 bases and J shed 7 bases, with 10 bases lying between them. Germline assignment: CDR1 MNHEY and CDR2 SVGAGI. The CDR3 spells CASSYEQLNSPLHF. The CDR3 nucleotides read TGTGCCAGCAGTTATGAACAGCTAAATTCACCCCTCCACTTT.

The chain has TRBV7-6 and TRBJ2-5; TRBD1 matches at 8 bases. This CDR3 spans 14 amino acids. J was trimmed by 4 bases and V by 1 base; bases with no gene match: 2. Germline V gene sequence: CDR1 SGHVS, CDR2 FNYEAQ. The CDR3 is CASSLGTGIETQYF. Written as DNA, the CDR3 is TGTGCCAGCAGCTTAGGGACAGGGATAGAGACCCAGTACTTC.

The gene calls are TRBV9 and TRBJ2-5, with 8 bases identical to TRBD2. V shed 0 bases and J 4 bases; nucleotides not matched to a gene: 8. This CDR3 has 16 residues. Germline V gene sequence: CDR1 SGDLS, CDR2 YYNGEE. The CDR3 DNA sequence: TGTGCCAGCAGCGTAGTCGGGGGGGCGACCGGAGAGACCCAGTACTTC. Translation gives CASSVVGGATGETQYF.

The chain couples TRBV2 to TRBJ1-2, with D possibly TRBD1 on 5 matching bases. Germline V gene data show CDR1 as SNHLY and CDR2 as FYNNEI. The CDR3 is 13 residues long. Trimming left V 3 bases short and J 6 bases short, with 11 bases between. CDR3 loop: CASSDPQGDGYTF. CDR3 DNA: TGTGCCAGCAGTGACCCGCAGGGTGATGGCTACACCTTC.

This clone was recorded only once. The chain couples TRBV21-1 to TRBJ2-7; the table names TRBD2, a call not compared with the DNA. TRBV21-1 is listed as a pseudogene. The CDR3 sequence is 15 residues long. The CDR3 nucleotides read TGTGCCAGCATCCTGCGGAGGGAAAGCTCCTACGAGCAGTACTTC. Amino acid sequence: CASILRRESSYEQYF.

This clone occurred a few times. This rearrangement joins TRBV7-2 to TRBJ2-2; D not certain. Germline values: CDR1 SGHTA, CDR2 FQGNSA. The CDR3 is 14 amino acids. V was pared by 3 bases and J by 1 base, with 6 bases between. The CDR3 DNA reads TGTGCCAGCAGCTTTTCACAGAACACCGGGGAGCTGTTTTTT. Encoded protein: CASSFSQNTGELFF.

The rearrangement uses TRBV28 and TRBJ1-6; possible D gene TRBD1, 6 bases. V dropped 2 bases and J dropped 6 bases, with 11 bases sitting between them. The CDR3 spans 15 residues. CDR1 is MDHEN and CDR2 is SYDVKM in the germline V gene. CDR3 nucleotides: TGTGCCAGCAGTTTAGCGGGGGCGGGTAATTCACCCCTCCACTTT. It translates to CASSLAGAGNSPLHF.